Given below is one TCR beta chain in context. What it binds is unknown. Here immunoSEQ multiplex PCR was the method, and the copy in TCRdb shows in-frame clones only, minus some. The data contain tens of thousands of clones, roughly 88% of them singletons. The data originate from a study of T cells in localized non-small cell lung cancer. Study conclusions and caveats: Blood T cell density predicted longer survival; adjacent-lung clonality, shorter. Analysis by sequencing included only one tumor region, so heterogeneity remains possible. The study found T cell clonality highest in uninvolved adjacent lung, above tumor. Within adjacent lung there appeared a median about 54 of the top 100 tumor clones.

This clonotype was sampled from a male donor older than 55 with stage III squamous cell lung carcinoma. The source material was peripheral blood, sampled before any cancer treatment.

This CDR3 is CASSFGQRDTQYF. CDR3 bases: TGCGCCAGCAGCTTTGGACAAAGGGATACGCAGTATTTT. The rearrangement links TRBV5-1 to TRBJ2-3; D perhaps matches TRBD1 (5 bases). The CDR3 covers 13 residues. V was clipped by 2 bases and J by 6 bases, with 10 bases between them. Germline V gene data show CDR1 as SGHRS and CDR2 as YFSETQ.